One and the same sample provided the 27 T cell receptor delta chains below, sequenced in a study of γδ T cells in repeated Plasmodium falciparum infection. Vgamma9/Vdelta2+ and Vdelta2-negative gammadelta T cells were flow-sorted from PBMC for bulk sequencing. TCRdb ran CATT on the multiplex PCR reads. This sample carries some 51,000 delta-chain clones, roughly 2% of them seen once, and the ten largest clones take 24%. Sequenced material: gamma-delta T cells from blood. The receptors originated from a pool of human donors (malaria-infected and uninfected, not separated).

The sample holds a few counts of this clone. The protein that TCRdb holds for this DNA derives from a much larger clone and differs from the translated DNA at residue 4, which likely indicates a read error; the protein shown here is translated from the DNA. The V and J genes are TRDV1 and TRDJ4; D is perhaps TRDD2 (8 bases). TCRdb records no J gene; here it was assigned by comparing the DNA to germline. CDR1 is TSWWSYY, CDR2 QGS, per germline. This CDR3 is built from 21 residues. The V and J ends lost 7 bases and 0 bases respectively, with 36 bases between them. Here the CDR3 reads CALEPYFLHVLGIAMARPLIF. Here the CDR3 DNA reads TGTGCTCTTGAGCCTTACTTCCTACACGTACTGGGGATCGCAATGGCCAGACCCCTGATCTTT.

This clone was seen only a few times. TCRdb has a much larger clone's protein, which differs at residue 6 from the translation of this DNA, likely because of a read error; what is shown is the protein translated from the DNA. This chain connects TRDV1 to TRDJ1, with a weak D call TRDD2 (5 bases). Assignment of the J gene here rests on matching the DNA to germline, because TCRdb gives none. Germline V lookup: CDR1 TSWWSYY, CDR2 QGS. This CDR3 has 20 residues. The V and J ends lost 2 bases and 2 bases respectively, with 27 bases between them. The CDR3 DNA is TGTGCTCTTGGGGAAGTAGGGGCTTTCCTCCGCCGGTCCCTTACCGATAAACTCATCTTT. This gives the protein CALGEVGAFLRRSLTDKLIF.

This clone was detected a few times. TCRdb's entry gives the protein of a much larger clone, which mismatches this DNA's translation at residue 9, likely from a read error; the protein reported here is translated from the DNA. V usage is TRDV1 and J usage is TRDJ1; no clear D. The J gene, left out of TCRdb, was set here by checking the DNA against germline. Germline CDR1 is TSWWSYY and CDR2 is QGS. V was trimmed by 0 bases and J by 0 bases, leaving 35 bases between them. The CDR3 totals 24 residues. CDR3 amino acids: CALGELKVPEPLPRVRIYTDKLIF. The DNA of the CDR3 is TGTGCTCTTGGGGAACTTAAAGTACCAGAGCCATTACCTCGCGTACGCATCTACACCGATAAACTCATCTTT.

This clone has more than one count but fewer than ten. One base away lies a much larger clone, so this may be a sequencing read error. The sample carries other DNA sequences with the same CDR3. V gene TRDV1 combines with J gene TRDJ1; 9 positions match TRDD3. Germline V gene data show CDR1 as TSWWSYY and CDR2 as QGS. The CDR3 is 21 amino acids. Here the CDR3 reads CALGELAPNWGTLRYTDKLIF. For the CDR3, the DNA is TGTGCCCTTGGGGAACTTGCCCCAAACTGGGGGACCCTAAGGTACACCGATAAACTCATCTTT.

This clone was recorded many times. The CDR3 DNA sequence: TGTGCCTGTGACACCGTGGGGGCTCCGTACACCGATAAACTCATCTTT. It translates to CACDTVGAPYTDKLIF. The chain links TRDV2 to TRDJ1; a weak D match, TRDD3 (6 bases). Per germline, CDR1 GEAIGNYY and CDR2 EKD. There are 16 residues in the CDR3. Deletions cut 0 bases from V and 0 bases from J, with 13 bases between.

This clone has only a few counts. A far larger clone differs by one base, so this is likely a read error. Additional DNA sequences in this sample encode the identical CDR3. This chain links TRDV3 with TRDJ1; D is perhaps TRDD1 or TRDD3 (5 bases each). TCRdb records no J gene; here it was assigned by comparing the DNA to germline. V was shortened by 3 bases and J by 3 bases, with 20 bases between the two germline ends. The germline gives CDR1 TVYSNPD, CDR2 GDNSRS (reference sequence). The CDR3 totals 15 residues. CDR3 in DNA: TGTGCCTTCCCGGCCCGGCGGATAGTTGCCGATAAACTCATCTTT. Protein product: CAFPARRIVADKLIF.

A few counts support this clone. The J gene went uncalled, whereas the V gene is TRDV3; TRDD3, the table's D call, lacks a check against the DNA. Germline V gene data show CDR1 as TVYSNPD and CDR2 as GDNSRS (reference sequence). This CDR3 is 17 amino acids long. The CDR3 DNA is TGTGCCTTTAAAGCTTCGTGCTGGGGATACTTTTACGAAAGAATCATCTTT. Amino acids: CAFKASCWGYFYERIIF.

This clone has only a few counts. This DNA's translation and the protein TCRdb lists, from a much larger clone, do not match at residue 5, likely due to a read error; the protein shown is translated from the DNA. The chain combines TRDV1 with TRDJ2; 8 bases are shared with TRDD3. Matching the DNA to germline supplied the J gene, which TCRdb does not give. V shed 5 bases, J shed 6 bases, and the junction held 11 bases outside the gene matches. Germline loops: CDR1 TSWWSYY, CDR2 QGS. The length of the CDR3 is 16 residues. The CDR3 sequence is CALGKRGIRLAAQLFF. For the CDR3, the DNA is TGTGCTCTTGGGAAACGAGGGATACGTTTAGCAGCACAACTCTTCTTT.

This clone occurred many times. This likely reflects a read error, since a far larger clone is one base away. Other nucleotide sequences from this sample produce the same CDR3. This rearrangement joins TRDV1 to TRDJ1; D is perhaps TRDD2 or TRDD3 (6 bases each). Germline CDR1 is TSWWSYY and CDR2 is QGS. The CDR3 is 17 amino acids. Written as DNA, the CDR3 is TGTGCTCTTGGGGAGGCCTTCCCCCCACTGGGCACCGATAAGCTCATCTTT. As protein: CALGEAFPPLGTDKLIF.

About this clone: TCRdb's listed protein matches a much larger clone and diverges from this DNA's translation at residue 4, likely through a read error; the protein shown comes from the DNA. The J gene is TRDJ1, the V gene TRDV2; tentatively, D is TRDD3 (5 bases). This CDR3 spans 14 amino acids. The germline V gene encodes CDR1 GEAIGNYY and CDR2 EKD. Trimming pared 5 bases from V and 3 bases from J, leaving 15 bases between. CDR3: CACGVLGGADKLIF. DNA for the CDR3: TGTGCCTGTGGCGTCTTGGGTGGGGCCGATAAACTCATCTTT.

Concerning this clone: Translating this DNA gives a protein that differs at residue 19 from the TCRdb one, which belongs to a much larger clone; a read error is likely, and the protein shown is this translation. No call exists for the J gene, whereas the V gene is TRDV1; TRDD3, the table's D call, lacks a check against the DNA. Germline CDR1 TSWWSYY, CDR2 QGS. The CDR3 spans 20 residues. The CDR3 region is CALGELRPTWGYWYTDKLTF. In DNA form, the CDR3 reads TGTGCTCTTGGGGAACTACGACCAACATGGGGATACTGGTACACCGATAAACTCACCTTT.

This rearrangement joins TRDV2 to TRDJ1; 9 bases agree with TRDD3. TCRdb is silent on the J gene; assignment here came from matching the DNA to germline. The trim removed 3 bases at V and 0 bases at J, leaving 16 bases unmatched. The length of the CDR3 is 19 residues. CDR1 GEAIGNYY and CDR2 EKD come from the germline V gene. The CDR3: CACDPVLGDGPKYTDKLIF. Here the CDR3 DNA reads TGTGCCTGTGACCCGGTACTGGGGGACGGACCTAAGTACACCGATAAACTCATCTTT.

Comment on this clone: This DNA translates differently at residue 15 from the TCRdb protein, which is that of a much larger clone; a read error is likely, and the protein shown is the DNA's own translation. The V gene is TRAV38-2/DV8, the J gene TRDJ1, with D perhaps matching TRDD3 (6 bases). No J gene is reported in TCRdb; it was inferred here by comparing the DNA with germline. Germline V gives CDR1 TSESDYY, CDR2 QEAYKQQN. There are 24 residues in the CDR3. Trimming took off 1 base at V and 1 base at J, with 38 bases between the two ends. CDR3: CAYRSFEYFQATYWEIPATDKLIF. The CDR3 region has the DNA TGTGCTTATAGGAGCTTCGAATACTTCCAAGCTACGTACTGGGAGATACCGGCCACCGATAAACTCATCTTT.

Comments on this clone: The protein that TCRdb holds for this DNA derives from a much larger clone and differs from the translated DNA at residue 14, which likely indicates a read error; the protein shown here is translated from the DNA. CDR3 amino acids: CAFRFLLGLYTDKHIF. The CDR3 nucleotides are TGTGCCTTTCGCTTCCTACTAGGACTGTACACCGATAAACACATCTTT. Called V gene: TRDV3; the J gene was not called; the D call in the table, TRDD2, was not verified against the DNA. CDR1 is TVYSNPD, CDR2 GDNSRS, per germline (reference sequence). There are 16 residues in the CDR3.

This clone was recorded at least ten times. The translation of this DNA and the TCRdb protein of a much larger clone differ at residue 17, probably owing to a read error; the protein shown here is translated from the DNA. No call exists for the J gene, whereas the V gene is TRDV1. Per the germline V gene, CDR1 is TSWWSYY and CDR2 is QGS. The CDR3 spans 19 residues. The CDR3 coding sequence is TGTGCTCTTTGGGACAATAAATTTCGCTGTTCCCCGTACACCGATAAACCCATCTTT. Translation: CALWDNKFRCSPYTDKPIF.

This clone is labeled large (0.1 to 1%). Other DNA sequences in this sample translate to the same CDR3. The V call is TRDV1, the J call TRDJ1; 10 bases align to TRDD3. CDR3 length equals 20 residues. CDR1 and CDR2 from the germline V gene are TSWWSYY and QGS. Losses at the gene ends were 3 bases for V and 11 bases for J; bases not matched to a gene: 27. The CDR3 DNA reads as TGTGCTCTTGGGGACCTAAGTAGGGGGCGTTTATGGACTGGGGGATGTAGGCTCATCTTT. It codes for CALGDLSRGRLWTGGCRLIF.

V usage is TRDV2 and J usage is TRDJ1; 13 bases map to TRDD3. The J gene, not given by TCRdb, was assigned here from a germline match of the nucleotide sequence. CDR3 length equals 21 residues. The germline CDR1 and CDR2 sequences are GEAIGNYY and EKD. V lost 1 base to trimming and J lost 4 bases; unmatched junction nucleotides: 20. The CDR3 reads CACDTIPEPRTGGYGGDKLIF. For the CDR3, the DNA is TGTGCCTGTGACACAATCCCCGAACCTCGTACTGGGGGATACGGCGGCGATAAACTCATCTTT.

This clone was observed at least ten times. The V and J genes are TRDV1 and TRDJ1, with TRDD3 matching over 8 bases. V shed 3 bases, J shed 0 bases, and the junction held 15 bases outside the gene matches. Germline V gene lookup returns CDR1 TSWWSYY and CDR2 QGS. The CDR3 consists of 19 residues. The CDR3 loop reads CALGDQPPLLGGHTDKLIF. CDR3 DNA sequence: TGTGCTCTTGGGGATCAACCTCCGCTACTGGGGGGTCACACCGATAAACTCATCTTT.

On this clone itself: A far larger clone is only one base removed, so a read error is likely. Distinct nucleotide sequences in the sample also encode this CDR3. The chain links TRDV1 to TRDJ1; the match to TRDD3 covers 12 bases. TCRdb carries no J gene annotation; the J gene was assigned here by matching the DNA with germline. V was pared by 6 bases and J by 1 base, with 21 bases of the junction left unmatched. This CDR3 is 21 amino acids long. CDR1 is TSWWSYY, CDR2 QGS, per germline. In nucleotides, the CDR3 is TGTGCTCTTGGACAGGGGGTCCTTGCGTCCTGGGGGATACGGGGCACCGATAAACTCATCTTT. Translated, it gives CALGQGVLASWGIRGTDKLIF.

The sample holds a few counts of this clone. The TCRdb record carries a much larger clone's protein, which differs from this DNA's translation at residue 13; a read error is the likely cause, and the protein listed here is the DNA translation. The rearrangement links TRDV1 to TRDJ1; 9 bases map to TRDD3. The J gene is absent in TCRdb and was assigned here via DNA matching to germline. There are 20 residues in the CDR3. J gave up 0 bases and V 8 bases, and 22 bases lay outside the gene matches. Germline CDR1 reads TSWWSYY; CDR2 reads QGS. The CDR3 sequence is CALRGGGYPGILEYTDKLIF. CDR3 nucleotide sequence: TGTGCTCTTAGAGGAGGGGGATACCCTGGGATACTGGAGTACACCGATAAACTCATCTTT.

In this sample, this clone turned up a few times. The protein TCRdb gives is from a much larger clone and does not agree with this DNA's translation at residue 15, likely a read error; the protein shown here comes from the DNA. The chain links TRDV3 to TRDJ1; TRDD2 matches at 7 bases. Assignment of the J gene here rests on matching the DNA to germline, because TCRdb gives none. Germline values: CDR1 TVYSNPD, CDR2 GDNSRS (reference sequence). The V and J ends lost 2 bases and 0 bases, in that order; junction bases with no gene match: 33. The CDR3 has 23 residues. For the CDR3, the DNA is TGTGCCTTTCCCATTCCTACGATCTCGGCGAAGCATAGATACCACATGTACACCGATAAACTCATCTTT. As protein: CAFPIPTISAKHRYHMYTDKLIF. The full variable domain, its missing parts supplied by reference TRDV3 and TRDJ1, is CDKVTQSSPDQTVASGSEVVLLCTYDTVYSNPDLFWYRIRPDYSFQFVFYGDNSRSEGADFTQGRFSVKHILTQKAFHLVISPVRTEDSATYYCAFPIPTISAKHRYHMYTDKLIFGKGTRVTVEP.

With regard to this clone: TCRdb's protein for this DNA is that of a much larger clone and differs from the translation at residue 22, likely a read error; the protein shown is the DNA translation. The chain combines TRDV1 with TRDJ1; TRDD3 matches 10 bases. Assignment of the J gene here rests on matching the DNA to germline, because TCRdb gives none. CDR1 and CDR2 (germline): TSWWSYY, QGS. This CDR3 is 25 amino acids long. In DNA form, the CDR3 reads TGTGCTCTTGGGGAACTTTTGAGAGGAGCTACTTTACTGGGGGATTACTGGGGGTTCACCGATGAACTCATCTTT. Its translation: CALGELLRGATLLGDYWGFTDELIF.

This clone has only a few counts. This DNA translates differently at residue 5 from the TCRdb protein, which is that of a much larger clone; a read error is likely, and the protein shown is the DNA's own translation. The chain has TRDV1 and TRDJ1; D is uncertain. The J gene, absent from TCRdb, was called here by matching the DNA to germline. Looked up from germline, CDR1 is TSWWSYY and CDR2 is QGS. The CDR3 sequence is 14 residues long. Trimming shortened V by 4 bases and J by 3 bases, and 12 bases separated the two germline ends. DNA of the CDR3: TGTGCTCTTGGGGGACTAGTTTATTCCGATAAACTCATCTTT. Translating gives CALGGLVYSDKLIF.

In its sample, this clone was seen a few times. TCRdb has a much larger clone's protein, which differs at residue 17 from the translation of this DNA, likely because of a read error; what is shown is the protein translated from the DNA. V is TRDV3 and J is TRDJ1; the match to TRDD3 covers 12 bases. The J gene was missing in TCRdb and was found by matching the end of the DNA to germline. Germline V CDR1 and CDR2: TVYSNPD, GDNSRS (reference sequence). V shed 5 bases, J shed 4 bases, and the junction held 32 bases outside the gene matches. CDR3 length: 22 residues. The CDR3 spells CANRPRSYARTGGYRYIDKLIF. CDR3 DNA: TGTGCCAACCGCCCCCGCTCCTACGCCCGTACTGGGGGATACCGGTACATCGATAAACTCATCTTT. The full variable domain, with the rest looked up from reference TRDV3 and TRDJ1, is CDKVTQSSPDQTVASGSEVVLLCTYDTVYSNPDLFWYRIRPDYSFQFVFYGDNSRSEGADFTQGRFSVKHILTQKAFHLVISPVRTEDSATYYCANRPRSYARTGGYRYIDKLIFGKGTRVTVEP.

Points on this clone: A far larger clone is one nucleotide away, so this likely arose from a read error. This chain uses TRDV1 with TRDJ1; maybe TRDD2 (8 bases). TCRdb leaves out the J gene; it was filled in here by matching the DNA to germline. The CDR3 has 20 amino acids. Per the germline V gene, CDR1 is TSWWSYY and CDR2 is QGS. Trimming left V 0 bases short and J 8 bases short, with 31 bases between. CDR3 residues: CALGELRSFLAGDSGDKLIF. The DNA of the CDR3 is TGTGCTCTTGGGGAACTAAGGTCCTTCCTAGCGGGGGATTCGGGCGACAAACTCATCTTT.

This clone was counted at least ten times. A far larger clone differs by one base, so this is likely a read error. A V gene of TRDV2 was called, but no J gene was assigned; whether TRDD3, the table's D call, matches the DNA was not checked. This CDR3 contains 15 residues. CDR1 is GEAIGNYY, CDR2 EKD, per germline. This CDR3 reads CACDTRGPPGHKPIF. The CDR3 DNA follows: TGTGCCTGTGACACTCGGGGTCCCCCAGGGCATAAACCCATCTTT.

This clone was recorded at least ten times. V is TRDV1 and J is TRDJ1; 9 bases map to TRDD3. The CDR3 sequence is 30 residues long. Germline-derived CDR1 and CDR2 are TSWWSYY and QGS. J was trimmed by 3 bases and V by 1 base; bases with no gene match: 48. The CDR3 loop reads CALGEPRSIPFSYVFLLGDAPMCRPDKLIF. The CDR3 nucleotides are TGTGCTCTTGGGGAACCACGGTCGATTCCTTTTTCCTACGTTTTTTTACTGGGGGACGCTCCTATGTGTCGACCCGATAAACTCATCTTT.